Below are 29 T cell receptor beta chains sequenced from a single sample in a study of shared clonotypes between healthy human individuals. Naive CD8 cells lacked CD45RO, underwent positive selection for CCR7 and left out terminally differentiated effector memory CD45RA+ cells. Only in-frame clones appear in the TCRdb table, and some are missing; sequencing was by immunoSEQ multiplex PCR. The data contain some 800,000 clones, nearly 95% of them seen just once; the ten biggest clones take up around 24%. Sequencing was carried out using naive CD8+ T cells sorted from blood. The receptor set was obtained from a man younger than 40 in good health.

This chain links TRBV5-6 with TRBJ2-7; D ambiguous. The CDR3 has 14 residues. Germline V CDR1 and CDR2: SGHDT, YYEEEE. V dropped 8 bases and J dropped 0 bases, with 15 bases sitting between them. In DNA form, the CDR3 reads TGTGCCAGTAACTTTGGAAGTAGCTCCTACGAGCAGTACTTC. Translated: CASNFGSSSYEQYF.

In its sample, this clone was seen once. The chain carries TRBV4-1 and TRBJ2-1, with TRBD1 identical over 9 bases. The CDR3 length is 16 residues. Germline-derived CDR1 and CDR2 are MGHRA and YSYEKL. The ends lost 0 bases at V and 8 bases at J; junction bases unmatched: 8. CDR3 amino acids: CASSQDEGTGYYEQFF. CDR3 sequence (DNA): TGCGCCAGCAGCCAAGATGAGGGGACAGGGTACTATGAGCAGTTCTTC.

As regards this clone: The same CDR3 is also encoded by other DNA sequences in this sample. The chain joins TRBV6-1 to TRBJ2-7; possible D gene TRBD1, 5 bases. The V end lost 2 bases, the J end lost 4 bases, and 9 bases lay between the germline ends. The germline CDR1 and CDR2 sequences are MNHNS and SASEGT. The CDR3 loop spans 13 amino acids. The CDR3 loop reads CASSERQPYEQYF. In DNA form, the CDR3 reads TGTGCCAGCAGTGAAAGACAGCCTTACGAGCAGTACTTC.

Of note for this clone: Other DNA sequences in the sample encode the same CDR3. V usage is TRBV27 and J usage is TRBJ2-3; D gene ambiguous. V was clipped by 2 bases and J by 1 base, with 1 base between them. Germline-derived CDR1 and CDR2 are MNHEY and SMNVEV (reference sequence). The CDR3 contains 12 residues. CDR3 bases: TGTGCCAGCAGTTTAGGCACAGATACGCAGTATTTT. Its protein product is CASSLGTDTQYF.

The genes are TRBV27 and TRBJ2-5; 10 bases agree with TRBD2. Germline CDR1 MNHEY, CDR2 SMNVEV (reference sequence). There are 15 residues in the CDR3. The V and J ends lost 8 bases and 5 bases, in that order; junction bases with no gene match: 11. The CDR3 DNA reads as TGTGCCAGCTCCCCTAGCGGGGGTAGAGATGAGACCCAGTACTTC. It yields the protein CASSPSGGRDETQYF.

V and J are TRBV5-1 and TRBJ2-7; D might be TRBD1 or TRBD2, each matching 7 bases. Germline assignment: CDR1 SGHRS and CDR2 YFSETQ. Trimming left V 3 bases short and J 6 bases short, with 16 bases between. The CDR3 totals 14 residues. The DNA for the CDR3 is TGCGCCAGCAGCTCCTTAGACAGGGAGGGCGAGCAGTACTTC. This gives the protein CASSSLDREGEQYF.

The V gene is TRBV19, the J gene TRBJ1-5; D is undetermined. The CDR3 is 14 residues long. Trimming removed 2 bases from V and 4 bases from J, with 9 bases in between. Germline V gene lookup returns CDR1 LNHDA and CDR2 SQIVND (reference sequence). The CDR3 here is CASSIHGENQPQHF. CDR3 in DNA: TGTGCCAGTAGTATACATGGAGAGAATCAGCCCCAGCATTTT.

The rearrangement joins TRBV4-1 to TRBJ2-2; 8 bases map to TRBD1. Germline lookup yields CDR1 MGHRA and CDR2 YSYEKL. The ends lost 1 base at V and 4 bases at J; junction bases unmatched: 11. There are 18 residues in the CDR3. This CDR3 is CASSQAPIGTGFTGELFF. The CDR3 nucleotides read TGCGCCAGCAGCCAAGCTCCAATCGGGACAGGCTTCACCGGGGAGCTGTTTTTT.

The genes are TRBV6-1 and TRBJ2-7; 9 positions agree with TRBD1. The ends lost 4 bases at V and 5 bases at J; junction bases unmatched: 15. The germline V gene encodes CDR1 MNHNS and CDR2 SASEGT. The CDR3 has 17 amino acids. The CDR3 spells CASSVGTGGPSEHEQYF. CDR3 coding DNA: TGTGCCAGCAGTGTGGGAACAGGGGGCCCTTCGGAGCACGAGCAGTACTTC.

The rearrangement links TRBV11-2 to TRBJ1-1; TRBD1 might be the D (6 bases). Germline V lookup: CDR1 SGHAT, CDR2 FQNNGV. The CDR3 covers 14 residues. With 5 bases removed from V and 1 base from J, the gap between germline ends came to 11 bases. CDR3 sequence (DNA): TGTGCCAGCAGCCCGGGACACTGGAACACTGAAGCTTTCTTT. It encodes CASSPGHWNTEAFF.

The chain couples TRBV6-1 to TRBJ2-3, with 9 bases that match TRBD2. V lost 3 bases, J lost 6 bases, and 7 bases stayed unmatched. The CDR3 is 15 amino acids. CDR1 is MNHNS, CDR2 SASEGT, per germline. CDR3 region: CASSEFVAGADTQYF. CDR3 sequence (DNA): TGTGCCAGCAGTGAGTTTGTAGCGGGAGCGGATACGCAGTATTTT.

This rearrangement joins TRBV5-4 to TRBJ2-1; 7 nucleotides agree with TRBD1. Trimming at V came to 5 bases and at J to 7 bases, leaving 9 bases not matched to a gene. There are 14 residues in the CDR3. Looked up from germline, CDR1 is SGHNT and CDR2 is YYREEE (reference sequence). CDR3 sequence reads: CASRRQGSPNEQFF. CDR3 nucleotide sequence: TGTGCCAGCAGACGACAGGGCAGTCCGAATGAGCAGTTCTTC.

This clone was detected only once. The rearrangement uses TRBV19 and TRBJ2-7, with D possibly TRBD2 on 6 matching bases. Germline V lookup: CDR1 LNHDA, CDR2 SQIVND (reference sequence). Trimming pared 9 bases from V and 3 bases from J, leaving 21 bases between. CDR3 length: 15 residues. The CDR3 spells CASAPRGYKGYEQYF. CDR3 nucleotide sequence: TGTGCCAGCGCTCCCCGGGGGTATAAAGGCTACGAGCAGTACTTC.

This rearrangement joins TRBV29-1 to TRBJ1-3; D gene ambiguous. Trimming pared 5 bases from V and 4 bases from J, leaving 12 bases between. CDR3 length: 13 amino acids. CDR1 is SQVTM, CDR2 ANQGSEA, per germline. CDR3 in amino acids: CSVLGGAGNTIYF. DNA of the CDR3: TGCAGCGTTCTTGGAGGTGCAGGAAACACCATATATTTT. Using reference TRBV29-1 and TRBJ1-3 for the parts outside the CDR3, the full variable domain is SAVISQKPSRDICQRGTSLTIQCQVDSQVTMMFWYRQQPGQSLTLIATANQGSEATYESGFVIDKFPISRPNLTFSTLTVSNMSPEDSSIYLCSVLGGAGNTIYFGEGSWLTVV.

The rearrangement links TRBV4-3 to TRBJ2-2; perhaps D is TRBD1 or TRBD2 (5 bases each). V was cut by 1 base and J by 0 bases, with 9 bases left in between. The CDR3 runs 16 residues. Germline loops: CDR1 LGHNA, CDR2 YSLEER. The chain's CDR3 is CASSQVGTANTGELFF. CDR3 DNA: TGCGCCAGCAGCCAAGTTGGGACGGCGAACACCGGGGAGCTGTTTTTT.

In DNA form, the CDR3 reads TGTGCCAGCAGCTTGAGAGCGGGGCCCTACGAGCAGTACTTC. Translating gives CASSLRAGPYEQYF. The rearrangement uses TRBV7-8 and TRBJ2-7; TRBD2 matches 7 bases. This CDR3 contains 14 residues. From germline, CDR1 is SGHVS and CDR2 FQNEAQ. The junction had 4 bases not matched to a gene; V was cut back by 3 bases and J by 2 bases.

The genes are TRBV5-4 and TRBJ2-1, with 10 bases fitting TRBD2. CDR3 size: 16 residues. The V and J ends lost 2 bases and 3 bases, in that order; junction bases with no gene match: 5. Germline CDR1 and CDR2: SGHNT and YYREEE (reference sequence). Here the CDR3 DNA reads TGTGCCAGCAGCTTTAGCGGGAGGAACTACTACAATGAGCAGTTCTTC. Amino acid sequence: CASSFSGRNYYNEQFF.

The chain joins TRBV4-3 to TRBJ1-4, with TRBD1 matching 8 bases. Germline trimming cut 3 bases from V and 5 bases from J; bases unmatched to any gene: 14. The germline gives CDR1 LGHNA, CDR2 YSLEER. CDR3 length equals 18 residues. The CDR3 protein is CASSHLMRGTGDNEKLFF. The CDR3 region has the DNA TGCGCCAGCAGCCATCTTATGAGGGGGACAGGTGACAATGAAAAACTGTTTTTT.

V and J are TRBV28 and TRBJ2-1; 8 bases match TRBD2. The germline V gene encodes CDR1 MDHEN and CDR2 SYDVKM. V shed 3 bases and J 0 bases; nucleotides not matched to a gene: 7. There are 17 residues in the CDR3. The CDR3 loop is CASSLESGGSSYNEQFF. The CDR3 DNA sequence: TGTGCCAGCAGTTTGGAAAGCGGGGGAAGCTCCTACAATGAGCAGTTCTTC.

The chain carries TRBV5-4 and TRBJ2-1, with 11 bases aligning to TRBD2. The CDR3 consists of 15 residues. Germline V gene lookup returns CDR1 SGHNT and CDR2 YYREEE (reference sequence). V shed 0 bases and J 5 bases; nucleotides not matched to a gene: 1. CDR3 nucleotides: TGTGCCAGCAGCTTGGAACTAGCGGGAGACAATGAGCAGTTCTTC. Protein product: CASSLELAGDNEQFF.

The chain employs TRBV6-1 and TRBJ1-1, with TRBD1 identical over 9 bases. Germline-derived CDR1 and CDR2 are MNHNS and SASEGT. The CDR3 totals 15 residues. J gave up 3 bases and V 8 bases, and 10 bases lay outside the gene matches. CDR3: CASRKGTGSYTEAFF. CDR3 DNA sequence: TGTGCCAGCCGCAAAGGGACAGGGTCGTACACTGAAGCTTTCTTT.

The V call is TRBV29-1, the J call TRBJ2-2, with no clear D. V was clipped by 5 bases and J by 5 bases, with 12 bases between them. The CDR3 is 13 residues long. In germline, CDR1 is SQVTM, CDR2 ANQGSEA. The CDR3 DNA reads TGCAGCGTTTTTAGGGTCCAGACCGGGGAGCTGTTTTTT. This sequence encodes CSVFRVQTGELFF.

The rearrangement links TRBV9 to TRBJ2-1; the D gene could be TRBD1 or TRBD2 (5 bases each). The CDR3 spans 11 residues. Germline V gives CDR1 SGDLS, CDR2 YYNGEE. V shed 9 bases and J shed 16 bases, with 20 bases lying between them. For the CDR3, the DNA is TGTGCCACCAGTGATTCGAGGGGTCTTTTCTTC. Translation gives CATSDSRGLFF.

The rearrangement uses TRBV5-5 and TRBJ2-7; D tentatively fits TRBD1 or TRBD2 (5 bases each). The V gene's germline CDR1 is SGHKS and CDR2 YYEKEE (reference sequence). The CDR3 covers 14 residues. V lost 3 bases to trimming and J lost 2 bases, with 12 bases between them. This CDR3 reads CASSWDGDTYEQYF. Written as DNA, the CDR3 is TGTGCCAGCAGCTGGGACGGAGATACCTACGAGCAGTACTTC. Drawing the rest from reference TRBV5-5 and TRBJ2-7, the complete variable domain is DAGVTQSPTHLIKTRGQQVTLRCSPISGHKSVSWYQQVLGQGPQFIFQYYEKEERGRGNFPDRFSARQFPNYSSELNVNALLLGDSALYLCASSWDGDTYEQYFGPGTRLTVT.

V and J are TRBV4-1 and TRBJ2-1; 12 bases are shared with TRBD2. The CDR3 spans 16 residues. Germline-derived CDR1 and CDR2 are MGHRA and YSYEKL. With V trimmed by 5 bases and J by 3 bases, 5 bases remained unmatched. CDR3 sequence: CASSSWTSGDYNEQFF. The CDR3 DNA follows: TGCGCCAGCAGCTCGTGGACTAGCGGGGACTACAATGAGCAGTTCTTC.

The V gene is TRBV19, the J gene TRBJ2-1, with 10 positions matching TRBD2. CDR3 length equals 17 residues. The V segment lost 5 bases and the J segment 4 bases; nucleotides outside the gene matches: 11. In germline, CDR1 is LNHDA, CDR2 SQIVND (reference sequence). CDR3 loop: CASSGRRTSGLYNEQFF. CDR3 sequence (DNA): TGTGCCAGTAGTGGGCGAAGGACTAGCGGACTTTACAATGAGCAGTTCTTC.

This chain uses TRBV4-3 with TRBJ2-3; 7 nucleotides match TRBD2. The CDR3 length is 18 residues. Per germline, CDR1 LGHNA and CDR2 YSLEER. The V and J ends lost 0 bases and 1 base, in that order; junction bases with no gene match: 10. The CDR3 DNA reads TGCGCCAGCAGCCAAGATCTCCACGGGGGGTCCCGCACAGATACGCAGTATTTT. Translating gives CASSQDLHGGSRTDTQYF.

V gene TRBV28 combines with J gene TRBJ2-7; unclear D gene. The V gene's germline CDR1 is MDHEN and CDR2 SYDVKM. Trimming pared 5 bases from V and 7 bases from J, leaving 6 bases between. The CDR3 extends over 10 amino acids. CDR3 protein: CASSDNEQYF. The DNA of the CDR3 is TGTGCCAGCAGTGATAATGAGCAGTACTTC.

The gene calls are TRBV28 and TRBJ1-5; D not certain. The CDR3 runs 13 residues. Germline CDR1 MDHEN, CDR2 SYDVKM. V was cut by 6 bases and J by 6 bases, with 12 bases left in between. The DNA of the CDR3 is TGTGCCAGCAGCCGAGTTACGGTTCAGCCCCAGCATTTT. It translates to CASSRVTVQPQHF.